The clone carrying this T cell receptor (beta chain) occurred once. Some clones are missing from TCRdb's copy, which holds only in-frame ones; the method was immunoSEQ multiplex PCR. The sample carries roughly 220,000 clones, less than 90% recorded once. The data were obtained in a study of blood T cell repertoires in COVID-19. The sample consisted of PBMCs or T cells enriched from blood (not recorded which). This sequence originates from a woman aged 40 to 50 who had recovered from COVID-19.

CDR3 protein: CASSVVGTPSGANVLTF. CDR3 sequence (DNA): TGTGCCAGCAGCGTAGTGGGGACACCTTCTGGGGCCAACGTCCTGACTTTC. The V call is TRBV9, the J call TRBJ2-6; perhaps TRBD1 as D (6 bases). The CDR3 has 17 residues. Germline CDR1 reads SGDLS; CDR2 reads YYNGEE. V was clipped by 0 bases and J by 1 base, with 11 bases between them.